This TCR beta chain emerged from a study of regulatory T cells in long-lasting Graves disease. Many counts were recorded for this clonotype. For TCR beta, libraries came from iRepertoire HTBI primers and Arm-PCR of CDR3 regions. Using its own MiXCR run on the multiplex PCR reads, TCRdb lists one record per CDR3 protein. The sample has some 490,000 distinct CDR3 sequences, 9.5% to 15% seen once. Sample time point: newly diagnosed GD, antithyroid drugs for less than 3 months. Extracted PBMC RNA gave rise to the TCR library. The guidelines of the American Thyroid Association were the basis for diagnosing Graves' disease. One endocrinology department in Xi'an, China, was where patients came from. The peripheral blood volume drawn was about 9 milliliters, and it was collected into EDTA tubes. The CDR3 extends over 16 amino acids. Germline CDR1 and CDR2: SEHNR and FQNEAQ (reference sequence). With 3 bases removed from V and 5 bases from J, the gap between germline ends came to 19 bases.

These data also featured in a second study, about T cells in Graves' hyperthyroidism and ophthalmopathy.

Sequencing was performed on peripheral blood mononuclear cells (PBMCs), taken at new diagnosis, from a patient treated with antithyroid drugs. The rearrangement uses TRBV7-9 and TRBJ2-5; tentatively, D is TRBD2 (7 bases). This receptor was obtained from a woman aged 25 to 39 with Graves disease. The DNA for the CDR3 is TGTGCCAGCAGCTTGGCCGTTGGGGGGGGCAGTGAGACCCAGTACTTC. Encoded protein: CASSLAVGGGSETQYF.